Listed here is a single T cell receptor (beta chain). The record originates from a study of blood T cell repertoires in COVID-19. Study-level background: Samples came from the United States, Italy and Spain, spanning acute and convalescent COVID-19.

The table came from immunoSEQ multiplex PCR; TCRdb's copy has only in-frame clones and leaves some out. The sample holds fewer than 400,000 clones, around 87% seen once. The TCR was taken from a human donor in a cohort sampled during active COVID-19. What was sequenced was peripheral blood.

Here the CDR3 DNA reads TGCGCCAGCAGCTATAGCGGGGGGGCCTTGCGTGAGCAGTACTTC. It yields the protein CASSYSGGALREQYF. The chain employs TRBV5-1 and TRBJ2-7; 11 nucleotides match TRBD2. This CDR3 is built from 15 residues. CDR1 and CDR2 (germline): SGHRS, YFSETQ. V was pared by 3 bases and J by 7 bases, with 9 bases of the junction left unmatched.